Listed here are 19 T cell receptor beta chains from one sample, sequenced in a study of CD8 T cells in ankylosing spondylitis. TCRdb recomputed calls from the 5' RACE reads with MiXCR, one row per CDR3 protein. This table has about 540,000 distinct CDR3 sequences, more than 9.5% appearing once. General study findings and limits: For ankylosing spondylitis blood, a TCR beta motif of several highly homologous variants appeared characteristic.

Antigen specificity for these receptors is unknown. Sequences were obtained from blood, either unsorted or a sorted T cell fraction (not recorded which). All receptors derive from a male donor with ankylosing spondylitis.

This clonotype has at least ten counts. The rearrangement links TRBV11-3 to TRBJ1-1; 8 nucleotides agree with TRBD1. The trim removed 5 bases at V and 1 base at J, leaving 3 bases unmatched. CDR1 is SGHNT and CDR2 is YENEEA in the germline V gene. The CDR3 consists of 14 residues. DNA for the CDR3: TGTGCCAGCAGCCCAGGGGGCCCGAACACTGAAGCTTTCTTT. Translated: CASSPGGPNTEAFF.

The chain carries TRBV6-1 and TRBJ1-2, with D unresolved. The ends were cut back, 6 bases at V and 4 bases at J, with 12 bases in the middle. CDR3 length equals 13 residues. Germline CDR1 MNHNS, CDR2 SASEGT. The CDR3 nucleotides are TGTGCCAGCAGGGAGGGCATTGGCTATGGCTACACCTTC. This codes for CASREGIGYGYTF.

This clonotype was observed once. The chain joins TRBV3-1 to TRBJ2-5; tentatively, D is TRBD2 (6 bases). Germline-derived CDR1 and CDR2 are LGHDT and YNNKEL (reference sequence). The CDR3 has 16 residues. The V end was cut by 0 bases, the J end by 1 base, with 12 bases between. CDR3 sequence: CASSQDAGRIQETQYF. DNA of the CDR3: TGTGCCAGCAGCCAAGATGCGGGACGTATCCAAGAGACCCAGTACTTC.

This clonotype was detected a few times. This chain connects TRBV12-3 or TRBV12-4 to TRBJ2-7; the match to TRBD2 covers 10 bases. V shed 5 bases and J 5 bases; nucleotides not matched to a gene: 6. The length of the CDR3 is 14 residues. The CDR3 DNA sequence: TGTGCCAGCAGTCCCAATAGCGGGAGGAACGAGCAGTACTTC. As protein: CASSPNSGRNEQYF.

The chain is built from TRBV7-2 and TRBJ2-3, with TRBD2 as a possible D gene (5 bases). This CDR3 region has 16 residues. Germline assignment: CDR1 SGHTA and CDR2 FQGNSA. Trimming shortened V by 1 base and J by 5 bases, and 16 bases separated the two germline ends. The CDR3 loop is CASSLVMGSRGDTQYF. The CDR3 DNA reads TGTGCCAGCAGCTTAGTTATGGGTTCTCGGGGAGATACGCAGTATTTT.

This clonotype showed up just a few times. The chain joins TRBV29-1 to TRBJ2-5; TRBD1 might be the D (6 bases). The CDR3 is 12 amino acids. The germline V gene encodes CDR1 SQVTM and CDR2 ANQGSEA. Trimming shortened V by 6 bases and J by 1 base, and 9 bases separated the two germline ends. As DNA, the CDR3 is TGCAGCGTGGGGGCCTTCCAAGAGACCCAGTACTTC. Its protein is CSVGAFQETQYF.

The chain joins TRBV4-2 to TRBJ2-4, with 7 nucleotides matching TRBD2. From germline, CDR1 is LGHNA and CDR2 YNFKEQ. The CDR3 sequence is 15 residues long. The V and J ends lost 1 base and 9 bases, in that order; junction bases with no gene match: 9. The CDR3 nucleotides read TGTGCCAGCAGCCAAGCGGACGGAGAGCGGGGCATTCAGTACTTC. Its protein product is CASSQADGERGIQYF.

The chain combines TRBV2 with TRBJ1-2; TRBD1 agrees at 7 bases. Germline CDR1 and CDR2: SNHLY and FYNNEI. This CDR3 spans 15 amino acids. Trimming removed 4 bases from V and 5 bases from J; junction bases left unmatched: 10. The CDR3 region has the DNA TGTGCCAGCAGTGGGATCACCGGGACAGATTATGGCTACACCTTC. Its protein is CASSGITGTDYGYTF.

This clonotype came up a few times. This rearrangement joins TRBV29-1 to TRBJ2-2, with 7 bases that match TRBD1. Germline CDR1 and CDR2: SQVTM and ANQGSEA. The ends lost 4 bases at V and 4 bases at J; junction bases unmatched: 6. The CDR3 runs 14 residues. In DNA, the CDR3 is TGCAGCGTTGGGGGTAACAGGGGCACCGGGGAGCTGTTTTTT. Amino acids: CSVGGNRGTGELFF.

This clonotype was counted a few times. In DNA, the CDR3 is TGTGCCAGCACCCTCACCACTAGCGGACCCACAGATACGCAGTATTTT. It translates to CASTLTTSGPTDTQYF. The V gene is TRBV7-2, the J gene TRBJ2-3, with 8 bases lining up with TRBD2. This CDR3 has 16 residues. The trim removed 7 bases at V and 2 bases at J, leaving 11 bases unmatched. Looked up from germline, CDR1 is SGHTA and CDR2 is FQGNSA. The complete variable domain, with remaining parts taken from reference TRBV7-2 and TRBJ2-3, reads GAGVSQSPSNKVTEKGKDVELRCDPISGHTALYWYRQSLGQGLEFLIYFQGNSAPDKSGLPSDRFSAERTGGSVSTLTIQRTQQEDSAVYLCASTLTTSGPTDTQYFGPGTRLTVL.

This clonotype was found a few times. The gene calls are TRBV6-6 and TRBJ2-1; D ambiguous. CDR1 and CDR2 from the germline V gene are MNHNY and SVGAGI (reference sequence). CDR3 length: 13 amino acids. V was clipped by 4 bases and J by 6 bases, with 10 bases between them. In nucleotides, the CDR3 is TGTGCCAGCAGTTCCATCAGTAGCAATGAGCAGTTCTTC. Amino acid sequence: CASSSISSNEQFF.

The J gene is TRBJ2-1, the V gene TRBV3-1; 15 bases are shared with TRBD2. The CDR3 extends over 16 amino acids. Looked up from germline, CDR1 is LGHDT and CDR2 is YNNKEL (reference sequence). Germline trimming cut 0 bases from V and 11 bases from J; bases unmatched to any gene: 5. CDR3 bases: TGTGCCAGCAGCCAAGAGAGGACTAGCGGGAGGGGAAAGCAGTTCTTC. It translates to CASSQERTSGRGKQFF.

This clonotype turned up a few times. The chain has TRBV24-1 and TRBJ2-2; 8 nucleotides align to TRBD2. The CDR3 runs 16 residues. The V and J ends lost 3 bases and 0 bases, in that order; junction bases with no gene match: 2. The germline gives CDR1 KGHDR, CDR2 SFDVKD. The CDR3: CATSDPGGTNTGELFF. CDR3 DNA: TGTGCCACCAGTGATCCGGGGGGGACGAACACCGGGGAGCTGTTTTTT.

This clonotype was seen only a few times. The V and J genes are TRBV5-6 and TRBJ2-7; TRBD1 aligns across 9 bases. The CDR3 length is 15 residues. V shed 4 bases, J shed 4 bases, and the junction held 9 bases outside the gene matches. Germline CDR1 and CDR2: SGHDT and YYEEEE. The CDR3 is CASSLRQGVLYEQYF. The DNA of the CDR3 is TGTGCCAGCAGCCTCAGACAGGGGGTATTGTACGAGCAGTACTTC. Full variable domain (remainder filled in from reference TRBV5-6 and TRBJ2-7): DAGVTQSPTHLIKTRGQQVTLRCSPKSGHDTVSWYQQALGQGPQFIFQYYEEEERQRGNFPDRFSGHQFPNYSSELNVNALLLGDSALYLCASSLRQGVLYEQYFGPGTRLTVT.

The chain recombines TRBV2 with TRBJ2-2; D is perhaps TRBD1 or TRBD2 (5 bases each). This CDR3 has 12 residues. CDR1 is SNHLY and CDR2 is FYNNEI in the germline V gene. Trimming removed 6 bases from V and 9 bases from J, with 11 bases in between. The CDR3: CASSGTVRELFF. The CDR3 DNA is TGTGCCAGCAGCGGGACCGTTCGGGAGCTGTTTTTT.

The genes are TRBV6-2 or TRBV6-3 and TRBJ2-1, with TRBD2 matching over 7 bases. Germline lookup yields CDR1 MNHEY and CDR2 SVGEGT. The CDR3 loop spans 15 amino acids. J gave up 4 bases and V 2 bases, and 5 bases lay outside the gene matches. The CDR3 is CASSYASGDYNEQFF. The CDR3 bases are TGTGCCAGCAGTTACGCTAGCGGAGATTACAATGAGCAGTTCTTC.

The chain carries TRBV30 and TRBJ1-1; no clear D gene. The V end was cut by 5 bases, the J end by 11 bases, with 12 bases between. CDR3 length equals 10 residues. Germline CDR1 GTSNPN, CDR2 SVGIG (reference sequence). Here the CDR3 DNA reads TGTGCCTGGGGCAGCCCGTCTGCTTTCTTT. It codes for CAWGSPSAFF. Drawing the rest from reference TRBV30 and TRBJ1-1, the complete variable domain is SQTIHQWPATLVQPVGSPLSLECTVEGTSNPNLYWYRQAAGRGLQLLFYSVGIGQISSEVPQNLSASRPQDRQFILSSKKLLLSDSGFYLCAWGSPSAFFGQGTRLTVV.

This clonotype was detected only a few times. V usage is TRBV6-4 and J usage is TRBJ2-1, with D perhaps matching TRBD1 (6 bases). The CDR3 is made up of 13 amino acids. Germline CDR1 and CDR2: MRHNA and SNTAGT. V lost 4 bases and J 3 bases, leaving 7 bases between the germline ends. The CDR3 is CASSGTDYNEQFF. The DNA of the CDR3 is TGTGCCAGCAGTGGGACAGACTACAATGAGCAGTTCTTC.

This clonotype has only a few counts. CDR3 region: CSARGWGGAGKNIQYF. DNA for the CDR3: TGCAGTGCTAGGGGATGGGGGGGCGCGGGCAAAAACATTCAGTACTTC. The V and J genes are TRBV20-1 and TRBJ2-4, with TRBD2 as a possible D gene (7 bases). Looked up from germline, CDR1 is DFQATT and CDR2 is SNEGSKA (reference sequence). The V gene lost 3 bases and the J gene lost 3 bases, with 18 bases spanning the gap. The length of the CDR3 is 16 residues.